What follows describes a single T cell receptor (beta chain). These data are taken from a study of blood T cell repertoires in COVID-19. Across the whole study: Samples taken during acute and convalescent COVID-19 were collected in the United States, Italy and Spain. From T cells, B-cell-depleted T cells, or PBMCs came the material, which was cDNA or gDNA.

The CDR3 is 15 amino acids. Germline-derived CDR1 and CDR2 are MNHEY and SVGAGI. Trimming cost V 5 bases and J 0 bases, with 11 bases left between them. Authors' data handling: From reference gene primer amplification, estimates of nucleated cell counts were derived. Sequencing was performed with immunoSEQ multiplex PCR; in TCRdb, only in-frame clones are kept and a portion is missing. From that table come the V and J calls and clone size; the DNA was used to work out D and trimming. The sample holds more than 120,000 clones, 87% seen once. The specimen was peripheral blood. This TCR derives from a man aged 50 to 60 who had recovered from COVID-19. The V and J genes are TRBV6-5 and TRBJ1-5, with D perhaps matching TRBD1 (6 bases). The CDR3 nucleotides are TGTGCCAGCAGTCGACAGGCCGTTAGCAATCAGCCCCAGCATTTT. It specifies CASSRQAVSNQPQHF.